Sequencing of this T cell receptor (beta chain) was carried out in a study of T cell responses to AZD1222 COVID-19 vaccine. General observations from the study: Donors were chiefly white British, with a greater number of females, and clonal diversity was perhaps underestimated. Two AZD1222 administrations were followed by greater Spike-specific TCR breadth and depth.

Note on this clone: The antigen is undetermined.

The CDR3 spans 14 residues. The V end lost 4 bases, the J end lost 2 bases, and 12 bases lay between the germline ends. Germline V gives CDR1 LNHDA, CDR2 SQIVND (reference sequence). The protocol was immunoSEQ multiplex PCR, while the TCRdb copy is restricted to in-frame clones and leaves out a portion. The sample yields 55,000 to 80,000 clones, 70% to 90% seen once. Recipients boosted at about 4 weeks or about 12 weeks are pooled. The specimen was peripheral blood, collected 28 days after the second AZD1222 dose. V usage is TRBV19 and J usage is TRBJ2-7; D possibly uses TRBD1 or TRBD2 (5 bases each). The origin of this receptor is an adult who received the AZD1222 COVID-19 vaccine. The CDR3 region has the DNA TGTGCCAGTAGTAGGGACCCCCTTCCCTACGAGCAGTACTTC. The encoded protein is CASSRDPLPYEQYF.